This record concerns one T cell receptor beta chain sequence. The antigen remains undetermined. TCRdb used MiXCR to reprocess the 5' RACE reads, holding one entry per CDR3 protein. Of about 360,000 distinct CDR3 sequences listed, 10% to 15% are singletons. This record belongs to a study of T-cell memory formation after mild COVID-19. Study at large: Among the donors, TCR clusters were largely specific to each donor.

Trimming took 3 bases from V and 7 from J; bases not matched to a gene: 8. Per germline, CDR1 DFQATT and CDR2 SNEGSKA (reference sequence). The length of the CDR3 is 13 residues. Study-level points and caveats: Researchers found some responding clones in pre-infection memory, a sign that cross-reactive memory joined. The study found contracting CD4+ clones mainly in CM and EM and contracting CD8+ clones in EMRA.

The chain employs TRBV20-1 and TRBJ2-7; 8 bases match TRBD2. Sequencing was done on a sample of PBMCs or a T cell subset sorted from them (not recorded which). This TCR was recovered from a man between 18 and 29 years old who had mild COVID-19 (a few samples of this study predate the infection). Cell type and time point are not known. The CDR3 bases are TGCAGTGCTAGGCGTGGCGGGGGGCAAGAGCAGTACTTC. It yields the protein CSARRGGGQEQYF.